The rows below give T cell receptor beta chains drawn from one sample of a study of blood T cell repertoires in COVID-19. Measured with immunoSEQ multiplex PCR; TCRdb has only the in-frame clones, and not every one. The sample shows a few hundred thousand clones, about nine tenths of them seen only once. Sequencing input: PBMCs or T cells enriched from blood (not recorded which). These receptors were collected from a man aged 18 to 30 with acute COVID-19. CDR3s include the opening cysteine and the closing phenylalanine or tryptophan. The order of the fields is CDR3 protein, V gene, J gene.

CASSLGGTNEKLFF	TRBV5-4	TRBJ1-4
CASSLVDYPSGANVLTF	TRBV5-4	TRBJ2-6
CASSLGGETEAFF	TRBV7-2	TRBJ1-1
CASSEDRTGPFF	TRBV2	TRBJ2-1
CAWSTPSWESAGPFF	TRBV30	TRBJ1-1
CASSVPGSSYEQYF	TRBV5-1	TRBJ2-7
CASSKKRGLNTGELFF	TRBV27	TRBJ2-2
CASSEFDNRAYEQYF	TRBV25-1	TRBJ2-7
CASHSYTDTQYF	TRBV12-3/TRBV12-4	TRBJ2-3
CASSLPSTDTQYF	TRBV7-8	TRBJ2-3
CSVYTGLNEQFF	TRBV29-1	TRBJ2-1
CASSLETGGNYGYTF	TRBV5-4	TRBJ1-2
CASSSKGDNPYEQYF	TRBV7-9	TRBJ2-7
CASSPTSDSYNEQFF	TRBV7-3	TRBJ2-1
CASSTAGRSYEQYF	TRBV19	TRBJ2-7
CAWKQGTYGYTF	TRBV5-4	TRBJ1-2
CASAPPEGIGNEQFF	TRBV12-5	TRBJ2-1
CASSPFGGEAGYEQYF	TRBV18	TRBJ2-7
CASSLLGASINQPQHF	TRBV28	TRBJ1-5
CASSLDRARPLHF	TRBV7-8	TRBJ1-6
CASSVAGVQYF	TRBV12-3/TRBV12-4	TRBJ2-5
CASSPVDRATGELFF	TRBV5-1	TRBJ2-2
CASSVTGAIYGYTF	TRBV7-2	TRBJ1-2
CASSTGTTHNEQFF	TRBV27	TRBJ2-1
CATSDVEVLKTSGTSYNEQFF	TRBV24-1	TRBJ2-1